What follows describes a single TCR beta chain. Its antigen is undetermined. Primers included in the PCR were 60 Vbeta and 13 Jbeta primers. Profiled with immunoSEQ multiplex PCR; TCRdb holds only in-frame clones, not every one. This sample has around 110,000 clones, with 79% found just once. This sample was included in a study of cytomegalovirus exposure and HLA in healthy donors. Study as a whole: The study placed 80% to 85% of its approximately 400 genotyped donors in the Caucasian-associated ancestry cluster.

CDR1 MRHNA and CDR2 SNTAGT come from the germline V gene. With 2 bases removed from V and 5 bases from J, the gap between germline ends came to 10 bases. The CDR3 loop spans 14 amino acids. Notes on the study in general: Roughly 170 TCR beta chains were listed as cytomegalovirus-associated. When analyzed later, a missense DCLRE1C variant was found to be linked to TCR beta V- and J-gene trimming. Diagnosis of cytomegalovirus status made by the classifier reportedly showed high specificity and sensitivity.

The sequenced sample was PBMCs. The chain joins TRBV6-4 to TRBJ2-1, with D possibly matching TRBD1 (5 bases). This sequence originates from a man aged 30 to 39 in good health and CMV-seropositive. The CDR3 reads CASSDRGRDNEQFF. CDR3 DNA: TGTGCCAGCAGTGACAGGGGCCGAGACAATGAGCAGTTCTTC.